This note documents a single T cell receptor beta chain sequence. Sequencing used immunoSEQ multiplex PCR; TCRdb keeps in-frame clones, though not all of them. The sample includes under 200,000 clones, 84% of them seen just once. The V and J ends lost 1 base and 1 base respectively, with 5 bases between them. There are 13 residues in the CDR3. CDR1 is SGHNT and CDR2 is YENEEA in the germline V gene. This sample was taken from a study of blood T cell repertoires in COVID-19. Study background: The United States, Italy and Spain were the sources of the acute and convalescent COVID-19 samples.

The V gene is TRBV11-3, the J gene TRBJ2-7; no reliable D call. The TCR was taken from a man aged 18-30 years with active or convalescent COVID-19. Sequencing was performed on peripheral blood. The CDR3 spells CASSLGVSYEQYF. The CDR3 DNA follows: TGTGCCAGCAGCTTAGGTGTATCCTACGAGCAGTACTTC.